These T cell receptor beta chains were read from a single sample in a study of blood T cell repertoires in COVID-19. Sequencing was performed with immunoSEQ multiplex PCR; in TCRdb, only in-frame clones are kept and a portion is missing. The sample records approximately 180,000 clones, approximately 80% being singletons. Sequences were obtained from PBMCs or T cells enriched from blood (not recorded which). These receptors were taken from a woman aged 60-70 years with acute COVID-19. CDR3s include the opening cysteine and the closing phenylalanine or tryptophan. D genes are given only for firm matches. Not all rows give a size; the values are once, few, many and, for expanded clones, a class.

size: .
J: TRBJ2-2
V: TRBV5-6
D: TRBD1
DNA: TGTGCCAGCAGCTGGGACAGGGGGAGCACCGGGGAGCTGTTTTTT
CDR3: CASSWDRGSTGELFF

size: few
J: TRBJ2-5
V: TRBV20-1
D: .
DNA: TGCAGTGCTAGTCTTCACCAAGAGACCCAGTACTTC
CDR3: CSASLHQETQYF

size: .
J: TRBJ1-6
V: TRBV21-1
D: .
DNA: TGTGCCAGCAGCAAAGTCACAGTGAATAATTCACCCCTCCACTTT
CDR3: CASSKVTVNNSPLHF

size: few
J: TRBJ1-2
V: TRBV9
D: .
DNA: TGTGCCAGCAGCGTAGCCGGGCAGGGATTCTATGGCTACACCTTC
CDR3: CASSVAGQGFYGYTF

size: .
J: TRBJ2-3
V: TRBV7-2
D: TRBD2
DNA: TGTGCCAGCAGCTTACAAACCGGGCCCCGACTAGCGGGGGGGAGTACGCAGTATTTT
CDR3: CASSLQTGPRLAGGSTQYF

size: few
J: TRBJ1-2
V: TRBV21-1
D: .
DNA: TGTGTCATTCAGGATACACAGACAGTCTGCGGCTACACCTTC
CDR3: CVIQDTQTVCGYTF

size: few
J: TRBJ2-5
V: TRBV9
D: .
DNA: TGTGCCAGCAGCGTAGACGGGAGTCGCCAAGAGACCCAGTACTTC
CDR3: CASSVDGSRQETQYF

size: .
J: TRBJ1-2
V: TRBV11-2
D: .
DNA: TGTGCCAGCAGCTTAGGTAGCTATGGCTACACCTTC
CDR3: CASSLGSYGYTF

size: .
J: TRBJ2-2
V: TRBV3-1/TRBV3-2
D: .
DNA: TGTGCCAGCAGCCAAGGTACTCCTAACACCGGGGAGCTGTTTTTT
CDR3: CASSQGTPNTGELFF

size: .
J: TRBJ1-1
V: TRBV7-6
D: TRBD1
DNA: TGTGCCAGCAGATCTACAGGGGCCGAATTGAACACTGAAGCTTTCTTT
CDR3: CASRSTGAELNTEAFF

size: .
J: TRBJ2-5
V: TRBV7-2
D: .
DNA: TGTGCCAGCAGCTTAATCCGAGAGACCCAGTACTTC
CDR3: CASSLIRETQYF

size: .
J: TRBJ1-1
V: TRBV7-2
D: .
DNA: TGTGCCAGCAGCTCGACAGCCACGAACACTGAAGCTTTCTTT
CDR3: CASSSTATNTEAFF

size: .
J: TRBJ1-6
V: TRBV19
D: TRBD1
DNA: TGTGCCAGTACCCGGGACAGGTATAATTCACCCCTCCACTTT
CDR3: CASTRDRYNSPLHF

size: .
J: TRBJ2-6
V: TRBV28
D: .
DNA: TGTGCCAGCAGTCCTCAGGCAGGGGCCTTCTCTGGGGCCAACGTCCTGACTTTC
CDR3: CASSPQAGAFSGANVLTF

size: .
J: TRBJ2-1
V: TRBV3-1/TRBV3-2
D: TRBD2
DNA: TGTGCCAGCAGTCCCGGACTAGCGGGAGCAAATGAGCAGTTCTTC
CDR3: CASSPGLAGANEQFF

size: once
J: TRBJ1-2
V: TRBV28
D: .
DNA: TGTGCCAGCAGTTTATGGGGGCCTAACTATGGCTACACCTTC
CDR3: CASSLWGPNYGYTF

size: .
J: TRBJ2-7
V: TRBV6-1
D: .
DNA: TGTGCCAGCAGTGAGGGGGCCAGGTGGCAGTACTTC
CDR3: CASSEGARWQYF

size: .
J: TRBJ1-1
V: TRBV11-3
D: .
DNA: TGTGCCAGCAGCCCCGGGATCGGGACTGAAGCTTTCTTT
CDR3: CASSPGIGTEAFF

size: .
J: TRBJ2-5
V: TRBV7-8
D: .
DNA: TGTGCCAGCAGCTTTCGACAAGCACAAGAGACCCAGTACTTC
CDR3: CASSFRQAQETQYF

size: .
J: TRBJ2-5
V: TRBV7-2
D: .
DNA: TGTGCCAGCAGCTTAGCGAGGACTATCCTGGGGACCCAGTACTTC
CDR3: CASSLARTILGTQYF

size: .
J: TRBJ2-1
V: TRBV7-9
D: .
DNA: TGTGCCAGCAGCCCTAAGGACCGGGGCTCCTACAATGAGCAGTTCTTC
CDR3: CASSPKDRGSYNEQFF

size: .
J: TRBJ1-3
V: TRBV19
D: TRBD1
DNA: TGTGCCAGTAGTAGGACAGGTTCCTCTGGAAACACCATATATTTT
CDR3: CASSRTGSSGNTIYF

size: .
J: TRBJ2-4
V: TRBV28
D: .
DNA: TGTGCCAGCAGTGCACCCAGGGGCGCCAAAAACATTCAGTACTTC
CDR3: CASSAPRGAKNIQYF

size: .
J: TRBJ2-2
V: TRBV5-1
D: .
DNA: TGCGCCAGCAGCTTGTGGAGAGTCCCTAACACCGGGGAGCTGTTTTTT
CDR3: CASSLWRVPNTGELFF

size: .
J: TRBJ2-1
V: TRBV7-2
D: TRBD1
DNA: TGTGCCAGCAGCTTGGGCGGGACAGGGGGGAACAATGAGCAGTTCTTC
CDR3: CASSLGGTGGNNEQFF

size: .
J: TRBJ1-5
V: TRBV12-3/TRBV12-4
D: .
DNA: TGTGCCAGCAGTCGCCTAGGTGGGCCCCAGCATTTT
CDR3: CASSRLGGPQHF

size: .
J: TRBJ1-2
V: TRBV10-3
D: TRBD1
DNA: TGTGCCATGGGGGACAGGGACGGCGGCTACACCTTC
CDR3: CAMGDRDGGYTF

size: .
J: TRBJ1-2
V: TRBV7-2
D: .
DNA: TGTGCCAGCAGCTTAGCGCTCGGAGATGGCTACACCTTC
CDR3: CASSLALGDGYTF

size: once
J: TRBJ1-2
V: TRBV24-1
D: .
DNA: TGTGCCACCAGTGATTTGCGATGGGGCGGCTACACCTTC
CDR3: CATSDLRWGGYTF

size: .
J: TRBJ2-1
V: TRBV9
D: TRBD2
DNA: TGTGCCAGCAGCGTAAAGGGAGGGGCAATACGGTTCTTC
CDR3: CASSVKGGAIRFF

size: .
J: TRBJ2-1
V: TRBV5-1
D: .
DNA: TGCGCCAGCGATAGAGGGACTGCTTTAATCTCGGAGCAGTTCTTC
CDR3: CASDRGTALISEQFF

size: .
J: TRBJ2-1
V: TRBV4-3
D: .
DNA: TGCGCCAGCAGCCAAGAATACGCGAGTACGTTATCCTACAATGAGCAGTTCTTC
CDR3: CASSQEYASTLSYNEQFF